The clone carrying this T cell receptor beta chain is a singleton in its sample. The data originate from a study of blood T cell repertoires in COVID-19. The junction had 7 bases not matched to a gene; V was cut back by 4 bases and J by 5 bases. Germline values: CDR1 MGHRA, CDR2 YSYEKL. This CDR3 spans 15 amino acids. The authors' processing: Using reference gene primer amplification, nucleated cell counts were estimated. The assay was immunoSEQ multiplex PCR, and TCRdb's table has in-frame clones only and misses some. Clone size and V and J calls were adopted from that table, with D and trimming inferred from the DNA. The sample holds 200,000 to 250,000 clones; around 86% are singletons and the top ten take about 2.9%.

Sequenced input: peripheral blood. The chain carries TRBV4-1 and TRBJ2-2, with 7 positions matching TRBD2. This receptor was taken from a man aged 55 to 70 with acute or convalescent COVID-19. The CDR3 DNA sequence: TGCGCCAGCAGCCCTAGCAGAGCGGGGACCGGGGAGCTGTTTTTT. This codes for CASSPSRAGTGELFF.